This TCR beta chain was obtained from a study of cytomegalovirus exposure and HLA in healthy donors. The roughly 120-subject validation cohort, separate from the approximately 670-subject first cohort, included the donors. The table came from immunoSEQ multiplex PCR; TCRdb's copy has only in-frame clones and leaves some out. The table shows some 220,000 clones, with around 90% occurring only once. Germline V gene lookup returns CDR1 SGDLS and CDR2 YYNGEE. CDR3 size: 16 residues. Trimming left V 4 bases short and J 0 bases short, with 14 bases between. The clonotype originates from a woman aged 18-29 years in good health and CMV-seronegative. Material for sequencing was PBMCs. The rearrangement links TRBV9 to TRBJ1-3; D perhaps matches TRBD1 (5 bases). The DNA for the CDR3 is TGTGCCAGCAGCCCAGGGTCCCCGTTCTCTGGAAACACCATATATTTT. It encodes CASSPGSPFSGNTIYF.